Below, 14 T cell receptor beta chains from the same sample are listed, as sequenced in a study of Graves' ophthalmopathy and Graves' hyperthyroidism. Investigators amplified TCR beta CDR3 regions from RNA transcripts. The first-round RT-PCR employed HTBI primers together with the Qiagen OneStep RT-PCR kit. A multiplex PCR was then performed as the second round. TCRdb analysed the multiplex PCR reads with MiXCR anew, one entry per CDR3 protein. This repertoire shows around 590,000 distinct CDR3 sequences, 39% found once; its top ten account for around 4.6%. Sequences were obtained from peripheral blood or thyroid tissue (not recorded which). Receptors were obtained from an adult man with Graves' hyperthyroidism.

The V and J genes are TRBV20-1 and TRBJ1-2; D is possibly TRBD1 (6 bases). Germline V lookup: CDR1 DFQATT, CDR2 SNEGSKA (reference sequence). CDR3 length equals 13 residues. The V end lost 0 bases, the J end lost 4 bases, and 9 bases lay between the germline ends. In DNA form, the CDR3 reads TGCAGTGCTAGAGATGGGGGGCCCTATGGCTACACCTTC. Translating gives CSARDGGPYGYTF.

Of note for this clonotype: This may stem from a read error, because a much larger clone lies one nucleotide away. J is TRBJ2-6 and V is TRBV19; 7 bases agree with TRBD2. This CDR3 region has 19 residues. CDR1 and CDR2 from the germline V gene are LNHDA and SQIVND (reference sequence). CDR3: CAGVPWGGPKLSGANILTF. CDR3 bases: TGTGCCGGGGTCCCCTGGGGAGGGCCTAAACTCTCTGGGGCCAACATCCTGACTTTC.

To note about this clonotype: One end of the junction varies from germline; a read error may be responsible. The CDR3 region is CASSDSGGWYERYF. CDR3 sequence (DNA): TGTGCCAGCAGTGACTCAGGGGGCTGGTACGAGCGGTACTTC. The V call is TRBV6-5, the J call TRBJ2-7, with 8 bases lining up with TRBD1. CDR1 MNHEY and CDR2 SVGAGI come from the germline V gene. This CDR3 has 14 amino acids.

The J gene is TRBJ1-3, the V gene TRBV7-9; D gene uncertain. Between the trimmed V and J ends, which lost 4 bases and 1 base, there was a span of 11 bases. Per germline, CDR1 SEHNR and CDR2 FQNEAQ (reference sequence). The CDR3 runs to 15 residues. CDR3 sequence: CASSYRKGSGNTIYF. CDR3 sequence (DNA): TGTGCCAGCAGCTACAGAAAAGGGTCTGGAAACACCATATATTTT.

This clonotype was observed at least ten times. CDR3: CASSPGVVSGNTIYF. CDR3 in DNA: TGTGCCAGCAGCCCAGGGGTTGTTTCTGGAAACACCATATATTTT. This rearrangement joins TRBV2 to TRBJ1-3; possible D gene TRBD1, 6 bases. The ends were cut back, 6 bases at V and 1 base at J, with 13 bases in the middle. Germline assignment: CDR1 SNHLY and CDR2 FYNNEI. The CDR3 is 15 residues long.

Comments on this clonotype: This may come from a read error, since a much larger clone is one base off. The chain combines TRBV4-2 with TRBJ2-7; 7 bases align to TRBD2. J was trimmed by 3 bases and V by 1 base; bases with no gene match: 12. This CDR3 has 17 residues. The germline gives CDR1 LGHNA, CDR2 YNFKEQ. The CDR3 sequence: CASSQGAVRTRSYEQYF. Here the CDR3 DNA reads TGTGCCAGCAGCCAAGGAGCCGTCAGGACTAGGAGCTACGAGCAGTACTTC.

This chain uses TRBV2 with TRBJ2-5; D gene uncertain. The V gene's germline CDR1 is SNHLY and CDR2 FYNNEI. Trimming left V 5 bases short and J 2 bases short, with 12 bases between. The CDR3 contains 14 residues. The CDR3 DNA reads TGTGCCAGCAGTTACCAGGCAGCTCAAGAGACCCAGTACTTC. The encoded protein is CASSYQAAQETQYF.

In nucleotides, the CDR3 is TGTGCCAGCAGCTTGGGCGGCAGAAACACCGGGGAGCTGTTTTTT. Its translation is CASSLGGRNTGELFF. The chain joins TRBV7-9 to TRBJ2-2; D gene uncertain. This CDR3 region has 15 residues. The V gene lost 3 bases and the J gene lost 2 bases, with 10 bases spanning the gap. Germline lookup yields CDR1 SEHNR and CDR2 FQNEAQ (reference sequence).

This chain uses TRBV27 with TRBJ2-5; D is undetermined. CDR1 MNHEY and CDR2 SMNVEV come from the germline V gene (reference sequence). This CDR3 comprises 14 residues. V lost 3 bases and J 1 base, leaving 9 bases between the germline ends. The CDR3 spells CASSFASSQETQYF. CDR3 coding DNA: TGTGCCAGCAGTTTTGCCAGCAGCCAAGAGACCCAGTACTTC.

This clonotype appeared many times. The gene calls are TRBV7-2 and TRBJ2-5, with D perhaps matching TRBD2 (6 bases). V lost 1 base and J 2 bases, leaving 11 bases between the germline ends. This CDR3 has 15 amino acids. The germline V gene has CDR1 SGHTA and CDR2 FQGNSA. The CDR3 sequence: CASSLDTSFQETQYF. The CDR3, as DNA: TGTGCCAGCAGCTTAGATACTAGCTTTCAAGAGACCCAGTACTTC.

DNA of the CDR3: TGTGCCACCGGGGGACTAGCGGGAGGGCATGCAGATACGCAGTATTTT. This translates into CATGGLAGGHADTQYF. The rearrangement uses TRBV24-1 and TRBJ2-3, with TRBD2 matching over 16 bases. CDR3 length: 16 amino acids. Germline CDR1 is KGHDR and CDR2 is SFDVKD. V lost 9 bases and J lost 4; bases outside the gene matches: 6.

This rearrangement joins TRBV29-1 to TRBJ2-5; 10 bases are a match to TRBD1. Trimming took 8 bases from V and 1 from J; bases not matched to a gene: 1. This CDR3 comprises 12 residues. Germline CDR1 SQVTM, CDR2 ANQGSEA. The CDR3 sequence: CSRDRGQETQYF. The CDR3, as DNA: TGCAGCAGGGACAGGGGCCAAGAGACCCAGTACTTC.

This clonotype was seen at least ten times. The chain employs TRBV2 and TRBJ1-5; D gene unclear. The germline CDR1 and CDR2 sequences are SNHLY and FYNNEI. There are 14 residues in the CDR3. Trimming removed 4 bases at V and 10 bases at J, with 17 bases between. The CDR3 DNA sequence: TGTGCCAGCAGTGTACGGGGAGCCGAAGGACCCCAGCATTTT. Translation: CASSVRGAEGPQHF.

The rearrangement joins TRBV12-3 or TRBV12-4 to TRBJ2-7; 9 bases map to TRBD2. The CDR3 extends over 15 amino acids. The ends lost 0 bases at V and 2 bases at J; junction bases unmatched: 2. Written as DNA, the CDR3 is TGTGCCAGCAGTTTAGCAGCGGGAGGCCCCTACGAGCAGTACTTC. It translates to CASSLAAGGPYEQYF.